The entry below describes one T cell receptor beta chain. Its antigen specificity is not known. No base quality values were provided; no much bigger clone lies one nucleotide off. This specimen comes from a study of CD8 T cells in Susac syndrome (dated by TCRdb to about 2019). For the study in its entirety: Among the Susac syndrome patients who were sequenced, clinically active disease was present in more than 5 and clinical remission was observed in eight or nine. At blood withdrawal, Susac syndrome patients were either therapy-naive, taking corticosteroids (in some cases with IVIg as well), or taking IVIg alone. The study used repertoire sequencing to test whether antigen drove CD8+ T cell activation and differentiation in Susac syndrome.

High-throughput TCR beta sequencing profiled peripheral blood CD8+ and CD4+ T cells from healthy donors, Susac syndrome patients and multiple sclerosis patients. Recently defined diagnostic criteria for definite or probable disease were met by the Susac syndrome patients. Bulk CD8+ and CD4+ T cells were purified by magnetic negative isolation, whereas CD8+ TEMRA cells were enriched by FACS. Blood was collected in EDTA tubes and processed within 24 hours, with PBMCs isolated through density gradient centrifugation. PBMCs intended for TCR sequencing were frozen in liquid nitrogen and were later thawed in a 37 degrees C water bath. Purity of sorted or isolated CD4+, CD8+ and CD8+ TEMRA cells was at least 90%. Study-wide conclusions, independent of this receptor: No clonal expansion was detected in the CD4+ T cell repertoire of Susac syndrome patients. The TCR sequencing and HLA analysis was acknowledged to have included a relatively small number of individuals.

RNA was extracted using the RNeasy kit, and roughly 0.45 to 1 microgram was reverse transcribed with random hexamers. The immunoSEQ multiplex PCR assay, which covers 54 Vbeta and 13 Jbeta segments, was used to amplify TCR beta CDR3 regions. To correct PCR amplification bias, a synthetic template baseline was used for both primer optimization and computational correction. The study's processing was this. Reads were annotated to V, D and J genes according to IMGT and were analyzed with immunoSEQ Analyzer, with only productive sequences retained. Clonality was computed as one minus Shannon entropy normalized by log2 of the number of productive unique sequences. Public and private clones were assessed among the 100 most prevalent clones of each patient and control. Clones were defined as Susac-specific when absent from the healthy and MS cohorts, from approximately 970 published viral clones and from other ImmuneACCESS disease sequences. Using fastp trimming at Q25 and MiXCR clonotype assembly, TCRdb reanalyzed the public sequencing data and kept in-frame beta chains. One record per CDR3 amino acid sequence lists the most common genes and DNA. The V and J calls here are based on TCRdb, not the publication. In all, the sample holds some 150,000 distinct CDR3 sequences, and roughly 95% of those were seen once. The ten biggest clones cover 0.16% of the sample.

The CDR3 goes from the cysteine to the phenylalanine over 14 residues. Only CDR3 DNA is held: 42 bases, read in frame from base 1. CDR1 SQVTM and CDR2 ANQGSEA are derived from the germline V gene. Cut back by 4 bases and 0 bases, the V and J ends lie 9 bases apart. Input material: CD4+ T cells from PBMCs. The receptor chain draws on TRBV29-1 and TRBJ2-2; tentative D gene TRBD1, with 5 bases matching. The receptor was derived from a human donor with Susac syndrome. The CDR3 protein: CSVADRANTGELFF. The sequenced DNA is TGCAGCGTTGCAGACAGAGCGAACACCGGGGAGCTGTTTTTT.